The 5 T cell receptor beta chains below all came from one sample that was sequenced in a study of blood T cell repertoires in COVID-19. Produced via immunoSEQ multiplex PCR; TCRdb's table is partial and in-frame only. Of some 76,000 clones listed, more than 85% are singletons. The sample comprised peripheral blood. All receptors derive from a man aged 55 to 70 with acute or convalescent COVID-19.

CDR3: CASSSDGRQGTSSGNTIYF. CDR3 nucleotides: TGTGCCAGCAGCTCCGATGGTCGGCAGGGGACAAGCTCTGGAAACACCATATATTTT. The genes are TRBV7-8 and TRBJ1-3, with TRBD1 as a possible D gene (6 bases). The V gene's germline CDR1 is SGHVS and CDR2 FQNEAQ. The ends were cut back, 4 bases at V and 0 bases at J, with 22 bases in the middle. This CDR3 is built from 19 residues.

The chain couples TRBV5-1 to TRBJ2-2; 9 positions agree with TRBD1. The V and J ends lost 3 bases and 4 bases, in that order; junction bases with no gene match: 4. The germline CDR1 and CDR2 sequences are SGHRS and YFSETQ. The CDR3 totals 15 residues. CDR3 protein: CASSSGQGGTGELFF. CDR3 coding DNA: TGCGCCAGCAGCTCGGGACAGGGAGGCACCGGGGAGCTGTTTTTT.

The V gene is TRBV6-5, the J gene TRBJ1-2; TRBD1 is a possible D gene (5 bases). The CDR3 contains 13 residues. The germline V gene has CDR1 MNHEY and CDR2 SVGAGI. The ends were cut back, 0 bases at V and 3 bases at J, with 5 bases in the middle. CDR3 sequence reads: CASSYSGDYGYTF. The CDR3 coding sequence is TGTGCCAGCAGTTACTCAGGGGACTATGGCTACACCTTC.

V and J are TRBV12-5 and TRBJ2-3, with 8 bases aligning to TRBD2. The trim removed 1 base at V and 5 bases at J, leaving 8 bases unmatched. CDR3 length equals 16 residues. The V gene's germline CDR1 is LGHNT and CDR2 FRNRAP. In nucleotides, the CDR3 is TGTGCTAGTGGTTTGGGCCGGGGGGGCCAAGGAGATACGCAGTATTTT. Protein sequence: CASGLGRGGQGDTQYF.

The V gene is TRBV18, the J gene TRBJ2-7; D remains ambiguous. V lost 2 bases and J lost 2, with 10 bases in between. The CDR3 spans 14 residues. Germline V CDR1 and CDR2: KGHSH, LQKENI. CDR3 region: CASSPSALTYEQYF. The CDR3 bases are TGTGCCAGCTCACCAAGTGCCCTAACCTACGAGCAGTACTTC.